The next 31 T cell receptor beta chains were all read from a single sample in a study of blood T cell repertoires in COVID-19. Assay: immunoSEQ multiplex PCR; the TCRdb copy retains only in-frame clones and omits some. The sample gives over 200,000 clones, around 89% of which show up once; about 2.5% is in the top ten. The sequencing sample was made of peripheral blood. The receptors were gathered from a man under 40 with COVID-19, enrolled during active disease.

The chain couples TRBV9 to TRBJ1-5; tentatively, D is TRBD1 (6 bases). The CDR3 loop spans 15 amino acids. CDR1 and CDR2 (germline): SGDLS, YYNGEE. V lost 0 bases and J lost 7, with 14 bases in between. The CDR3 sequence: CASSVARGIAQPQHF. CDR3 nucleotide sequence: TGTGCCAGCAGCGTAGCTAGGGGGATTGCGCAGCCCCAGCATTTT.

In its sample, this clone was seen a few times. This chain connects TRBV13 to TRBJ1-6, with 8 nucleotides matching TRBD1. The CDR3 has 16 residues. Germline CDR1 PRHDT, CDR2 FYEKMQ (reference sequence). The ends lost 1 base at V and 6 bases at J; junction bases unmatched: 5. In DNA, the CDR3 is TGTGCCAGCAGCTTAGCTTGGACAGGGAGTAATTCACCCCTCCACTTT. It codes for CASSLAWTGSNSPLHF.

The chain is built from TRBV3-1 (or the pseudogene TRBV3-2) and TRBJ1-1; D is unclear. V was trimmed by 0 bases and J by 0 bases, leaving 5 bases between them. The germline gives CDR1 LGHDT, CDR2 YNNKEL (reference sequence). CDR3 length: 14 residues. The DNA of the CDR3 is TGTGCCAGCAGCCAAGAGCGCCTGAACACTGAAGCTTTCTTT. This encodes CASSQERLNTEAFF.

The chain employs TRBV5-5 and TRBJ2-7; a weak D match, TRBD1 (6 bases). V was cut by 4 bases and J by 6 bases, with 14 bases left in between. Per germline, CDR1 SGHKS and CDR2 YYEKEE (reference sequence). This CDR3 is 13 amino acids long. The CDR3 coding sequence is TGTGCCAGCAGCGTCCGGGACATCGGCGAGCAGTACTTC. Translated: CASSVRDIGEQYF.

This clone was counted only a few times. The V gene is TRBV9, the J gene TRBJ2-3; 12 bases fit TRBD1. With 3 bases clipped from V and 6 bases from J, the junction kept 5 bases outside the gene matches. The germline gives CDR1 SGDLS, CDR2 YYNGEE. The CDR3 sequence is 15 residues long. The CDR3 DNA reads TGTGCCAGCAGCGCGGGACAGGGGGCGCAGGATACGCAGTATTTT. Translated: CASSAGQGAQDTQYF. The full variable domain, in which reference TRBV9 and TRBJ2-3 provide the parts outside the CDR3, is DSGVTQTPKHLITATGQRVTLRCSPRSGDLSVYWYQQSLDQGLQFLIQYYNGEERAKGNILERFSAQQFPDLHSELNLSSLELGDSALYFCASSAGQGAQDTQYFGPGTRLTVL.

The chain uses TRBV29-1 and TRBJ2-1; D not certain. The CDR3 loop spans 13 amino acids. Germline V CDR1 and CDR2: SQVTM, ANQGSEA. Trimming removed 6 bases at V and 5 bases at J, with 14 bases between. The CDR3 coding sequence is TGCAGCGTGTTGGCAGTTCTTGACAATGAGCAGTTCTTC. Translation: CSVLAVLDNEQFF.

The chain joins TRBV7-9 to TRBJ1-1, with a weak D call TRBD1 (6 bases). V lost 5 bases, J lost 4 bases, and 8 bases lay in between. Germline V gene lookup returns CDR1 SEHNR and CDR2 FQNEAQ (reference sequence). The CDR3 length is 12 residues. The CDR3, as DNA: TGTGCCAGCAGCCCACAGGGCACTGAAGCTTTCTTT. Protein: CASSPQGTEAFF.

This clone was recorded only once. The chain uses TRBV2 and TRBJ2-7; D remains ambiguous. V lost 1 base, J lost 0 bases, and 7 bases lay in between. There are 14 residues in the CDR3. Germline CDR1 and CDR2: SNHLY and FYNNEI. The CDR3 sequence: CASSEVSSSYEQYF. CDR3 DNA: TGTGCCAGCAGTGAAGTGTCCAGCTCCTACGAGCAGTACTTC.

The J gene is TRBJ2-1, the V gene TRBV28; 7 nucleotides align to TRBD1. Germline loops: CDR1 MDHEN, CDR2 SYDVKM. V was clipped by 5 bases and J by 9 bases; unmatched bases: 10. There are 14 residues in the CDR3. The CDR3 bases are TGTGCCAGCAGTCCGAGAAACAGGGGTGGTGAGCAGTTCTTC. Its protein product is CASSPRNRGGEQFF.

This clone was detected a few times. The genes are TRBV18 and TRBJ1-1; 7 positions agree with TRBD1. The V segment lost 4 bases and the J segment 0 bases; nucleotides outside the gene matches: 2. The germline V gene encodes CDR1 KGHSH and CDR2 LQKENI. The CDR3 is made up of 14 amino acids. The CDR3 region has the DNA TGTGCCAGCTCACTGACAGGGATGAACACTGAAGCTTTCTTT. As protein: CASSLTGMNTEAFF.

CDR3 sequence reads: CARSLWGKHRANSPLHF. The CDR3 nucleotides read TGTGCCAGAAGCTTGTGGGGCAAACATCGGGCTAATTCACCCCTCCACTTT. The chain links TRBV5-3 to TRBJ1-6; D is possibly TRBD1 (5 bases). TRBV5-3 is placed among ORFs of uncertain function. The CDR3 covers 17 residues. Deletions cut 1 base from V and 6 bases from J, with 17 bases between.

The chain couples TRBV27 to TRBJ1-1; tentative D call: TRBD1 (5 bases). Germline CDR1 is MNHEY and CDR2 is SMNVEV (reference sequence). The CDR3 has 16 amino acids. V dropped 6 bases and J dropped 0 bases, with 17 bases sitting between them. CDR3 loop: CASSLFFGGMNTEAFF. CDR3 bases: TGTGCCAGCAGCCTTTTCTTCGGGGGGATGAACACTGAAGCTTTCTTT.

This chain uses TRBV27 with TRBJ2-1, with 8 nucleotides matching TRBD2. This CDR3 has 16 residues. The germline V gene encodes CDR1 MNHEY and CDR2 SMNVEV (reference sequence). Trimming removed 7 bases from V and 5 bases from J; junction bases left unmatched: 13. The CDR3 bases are TGTGCCAGCACCACTAGCAGCGGGAGACTCCACAATGAGCAGTTCTTC. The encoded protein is CASTTSSGRLHNEQFF.

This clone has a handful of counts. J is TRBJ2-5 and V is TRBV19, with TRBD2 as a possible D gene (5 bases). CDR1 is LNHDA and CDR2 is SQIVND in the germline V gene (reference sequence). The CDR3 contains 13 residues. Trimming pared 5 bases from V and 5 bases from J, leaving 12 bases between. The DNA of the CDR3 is TGTGCCAGTAGTCCGGACTGGTCGGAGACCCAGTACTTC. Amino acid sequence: CASSPDWSETQYF.

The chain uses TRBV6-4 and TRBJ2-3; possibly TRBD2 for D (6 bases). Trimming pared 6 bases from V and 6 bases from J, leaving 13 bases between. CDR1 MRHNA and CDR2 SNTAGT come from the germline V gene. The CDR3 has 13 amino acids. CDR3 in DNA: TGTGCCAGCAGCACGACTAGGCTGGATACGCAGTATTTT. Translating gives CASSTTRLDTQYF.

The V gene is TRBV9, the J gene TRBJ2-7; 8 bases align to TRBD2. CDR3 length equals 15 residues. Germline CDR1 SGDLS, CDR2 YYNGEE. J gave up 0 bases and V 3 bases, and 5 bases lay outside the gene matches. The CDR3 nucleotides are TGTGCCAGCAGCGGAACGGGGGGGGTCTCCTACGAGCAGTACTTC. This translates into CASSGTGGVSYEQYF.

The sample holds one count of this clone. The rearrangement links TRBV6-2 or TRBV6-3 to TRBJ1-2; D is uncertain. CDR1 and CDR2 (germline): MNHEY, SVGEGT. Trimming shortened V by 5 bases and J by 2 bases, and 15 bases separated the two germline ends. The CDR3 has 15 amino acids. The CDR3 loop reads CASSLSGNWNYGYTF. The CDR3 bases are TGTGCCAGCAGTCTGTCGGGAAATTGGAACTATGGCTACACCTTC.

CDR3 amino acids: CATSDQQGFQPQHF. The CDR3 region has the DNA TGTGCCACCAGTGACCAACAGGGTTTTCAGCCCCAGCATTTT. The chain couples TRBV24-1 to TRBJ1-5; possible D gene TRBD1, 6 bases. The CDR3 has 14 amino acids. Germline V lookup: CDR1 KGHDR, CDR2 SFDVKD. V shed 4 bases and J shed 6 bases, with 12 bases lying between them.

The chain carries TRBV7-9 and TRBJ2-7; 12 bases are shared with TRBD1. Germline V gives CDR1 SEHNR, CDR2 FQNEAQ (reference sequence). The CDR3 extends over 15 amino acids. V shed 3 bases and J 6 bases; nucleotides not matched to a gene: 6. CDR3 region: CASSFVGQGASEQYF. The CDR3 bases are TGTGCCAGCAGCTTCGTGGGACAGGGGGCAAGCGAGCAGTACTTC.

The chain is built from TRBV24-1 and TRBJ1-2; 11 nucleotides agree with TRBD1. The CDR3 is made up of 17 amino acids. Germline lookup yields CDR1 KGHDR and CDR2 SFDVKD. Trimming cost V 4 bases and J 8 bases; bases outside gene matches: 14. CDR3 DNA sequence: TGTGCCACCAGTGAAGGACAGGGGGCCGAGCCCCTATACGGCTACACCTTC. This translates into CATSEGQGAEPLYGYTF.

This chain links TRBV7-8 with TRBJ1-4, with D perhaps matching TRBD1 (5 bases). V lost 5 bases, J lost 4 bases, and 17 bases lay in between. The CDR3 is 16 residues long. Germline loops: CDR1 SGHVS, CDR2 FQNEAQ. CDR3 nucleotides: TGTGCCAGCAGCGGGGGAGGGCCGCTACTTAATGAAAAACTGTTTTTT. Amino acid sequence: CASSGGGPLLNEKLFF.

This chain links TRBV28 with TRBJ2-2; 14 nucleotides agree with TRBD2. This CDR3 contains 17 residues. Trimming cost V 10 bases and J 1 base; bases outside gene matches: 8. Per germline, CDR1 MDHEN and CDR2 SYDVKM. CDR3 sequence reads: CAISEGLAGENTGELFF. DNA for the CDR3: TGTGCCATTTCGGAGGGACTAGCGGGAGAGAACACCGGGGAGCTGTTTTTT.

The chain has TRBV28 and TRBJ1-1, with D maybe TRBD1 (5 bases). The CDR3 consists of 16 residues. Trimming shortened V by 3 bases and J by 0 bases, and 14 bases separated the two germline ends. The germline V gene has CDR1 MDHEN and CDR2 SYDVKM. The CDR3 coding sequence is TGTGCCAGCAGTTTGGGCAGGGCTCTAATGAACACTGAAGCTTTCTTT. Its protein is CASSLGRALMNTEAFF.

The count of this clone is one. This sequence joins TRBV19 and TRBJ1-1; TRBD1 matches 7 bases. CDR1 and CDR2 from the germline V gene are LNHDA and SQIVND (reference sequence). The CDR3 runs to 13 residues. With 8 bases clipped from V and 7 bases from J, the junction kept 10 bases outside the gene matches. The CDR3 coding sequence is TGTGCCAGTGGACCCGACAGGGACGTTGAAGCTTTCTTT. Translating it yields CASGPDRDVEAFF.

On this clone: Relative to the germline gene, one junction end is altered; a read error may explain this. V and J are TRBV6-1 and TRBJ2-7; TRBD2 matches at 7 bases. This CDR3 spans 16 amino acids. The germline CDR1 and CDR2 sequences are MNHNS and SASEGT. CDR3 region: CASGDRSAGPRDEQYF. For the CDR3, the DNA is TGTGCCAGCGGTGACCGATCAGCGGGGCCGCGTGATGAGCAGTACTTC.

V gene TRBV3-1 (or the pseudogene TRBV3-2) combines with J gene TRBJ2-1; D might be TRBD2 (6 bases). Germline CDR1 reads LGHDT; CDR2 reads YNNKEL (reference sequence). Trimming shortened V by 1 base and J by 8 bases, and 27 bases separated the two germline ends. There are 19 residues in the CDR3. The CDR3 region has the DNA TGTGCCAGCAGCCAAGCCAGGTTTGGTGGGAGGCCGGGAGTCGATGAGCAGTTCTTC. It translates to CASSQARFGGRPGVDEQFF.

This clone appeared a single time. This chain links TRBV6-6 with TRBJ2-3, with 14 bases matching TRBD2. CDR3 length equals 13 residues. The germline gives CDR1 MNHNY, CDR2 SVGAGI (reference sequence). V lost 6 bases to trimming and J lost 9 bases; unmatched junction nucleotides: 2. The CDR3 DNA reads TGTGCCAGCAGGAGGACTAGCGGGAGGACGCAGTATTTT. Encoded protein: CASRRTSGRTQYF.

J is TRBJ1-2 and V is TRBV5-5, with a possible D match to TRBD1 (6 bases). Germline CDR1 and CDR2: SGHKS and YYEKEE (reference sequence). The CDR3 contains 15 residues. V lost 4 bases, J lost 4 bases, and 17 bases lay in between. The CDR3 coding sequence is TGTGCCAGCAGCGCGGGCGGGGGGCGCGGCTATGGCTACACCTTC. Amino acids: CASSAGGGRGYGYTF. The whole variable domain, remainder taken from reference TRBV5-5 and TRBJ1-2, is DAGVTQSPTHLIKTRGQQVTLRCSPISGHKSVSWYQQVLGQGPQFIFQYYEKEERGRGNFPDRFSARQFPNYSSELNVNALLLGDSALYLCASSAGGGRGYGYTFGSGTRLTVV.

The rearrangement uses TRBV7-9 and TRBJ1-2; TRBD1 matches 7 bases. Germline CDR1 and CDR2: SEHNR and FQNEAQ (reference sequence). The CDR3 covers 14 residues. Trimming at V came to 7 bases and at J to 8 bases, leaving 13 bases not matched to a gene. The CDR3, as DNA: TGTGCCAGCACCAAGGGGGCACAGGGTTGGGGCTACACCTTC. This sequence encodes CASTKGAQGWGYTF.

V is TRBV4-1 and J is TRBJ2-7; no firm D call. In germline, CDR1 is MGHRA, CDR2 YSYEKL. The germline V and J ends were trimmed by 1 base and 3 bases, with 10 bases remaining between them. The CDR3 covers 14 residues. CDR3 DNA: TGCGCCAGCAGCCAAGTAAGTGGCAACTACGAGCAGTACTTC. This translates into CASSQVSGNYEQYF.

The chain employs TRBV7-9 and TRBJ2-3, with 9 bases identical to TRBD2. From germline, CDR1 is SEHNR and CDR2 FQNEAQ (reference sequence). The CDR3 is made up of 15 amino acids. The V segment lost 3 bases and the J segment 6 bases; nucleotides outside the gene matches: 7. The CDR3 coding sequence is TGTGCCAGCAGCTTGACTAGCGGCCAATCGGATACGCAGTATTTT. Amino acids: CASSLTSGQSDTQYF.